This entry features one T cell receptor beta chain sequence. Profiled with immunoSEQ multiplex PCR; TCRdb holds only in-frame clones, not every one. The repertoire includes approximately 180,000 clones, about 77% of them detected once, and roughly a sixth sits in the top ten. The CDR3 contains 13 residues. Trimming pared 0 bases from V and 8 bases from J, leaving 13 bases between. Germline CDR1 and CDR2: GTSNPN and SVGIG (reference sequence). Participant age was roughly 18 to 89 years, and participants resided in approximately 25 US areas. Cohort placement rested on clinical history that participants reported themselves. The entry originates in a study of blood T cell repertoires in COVID-19. Study-wide background: Samples taken during acute and convalescent COVID-19 were collected in the United States, Italy and Spain. PBMCs, B-cell-depleted T cells, or T cells provided the cDNA or gDNA that made up the material.

The chain couples TRBV30 to TRBJ1-2; D remains unclear. This clonotype was sampled from a woman aged 45-65 years with acute COVID-19. The sequenced sample was PBMCs or T cells enriched from blood (not recorded which). The CDR3 is CAWSVSGFGGYTF. The CDR3 coding sequence is TGTGCCTGGAGTGTATCGGGATTCGGGGGCTACACCTTC. The full variable domain, its missing parts supplied by reference TRBV30 and TRBJ1-2, is SQTIHQWPATLVQPVGSPLSLECTVEGTSNPNLYWYRQAAGRGLQLLFYSVGIGQISSEVPQNLSASRPQDRQFILSSKKLLLSDSGFYLCAWSVSGFGGYTFGSGTRLTVV.